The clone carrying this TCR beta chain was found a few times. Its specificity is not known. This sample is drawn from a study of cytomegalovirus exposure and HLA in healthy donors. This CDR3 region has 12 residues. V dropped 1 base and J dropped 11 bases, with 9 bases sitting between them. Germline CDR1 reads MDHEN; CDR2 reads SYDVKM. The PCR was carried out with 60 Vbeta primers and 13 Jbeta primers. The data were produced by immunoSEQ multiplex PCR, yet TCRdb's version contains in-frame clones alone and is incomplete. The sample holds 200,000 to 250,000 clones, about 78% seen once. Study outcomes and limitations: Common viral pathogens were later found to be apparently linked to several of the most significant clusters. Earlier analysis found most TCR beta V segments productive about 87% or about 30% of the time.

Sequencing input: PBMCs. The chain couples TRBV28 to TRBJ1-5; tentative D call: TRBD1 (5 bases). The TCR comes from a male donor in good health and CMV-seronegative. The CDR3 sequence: CASSLSQGSQHF. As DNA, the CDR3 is TGTGCCAGCAGTTTATCTCAGGGCTCCCAGCATTTT.